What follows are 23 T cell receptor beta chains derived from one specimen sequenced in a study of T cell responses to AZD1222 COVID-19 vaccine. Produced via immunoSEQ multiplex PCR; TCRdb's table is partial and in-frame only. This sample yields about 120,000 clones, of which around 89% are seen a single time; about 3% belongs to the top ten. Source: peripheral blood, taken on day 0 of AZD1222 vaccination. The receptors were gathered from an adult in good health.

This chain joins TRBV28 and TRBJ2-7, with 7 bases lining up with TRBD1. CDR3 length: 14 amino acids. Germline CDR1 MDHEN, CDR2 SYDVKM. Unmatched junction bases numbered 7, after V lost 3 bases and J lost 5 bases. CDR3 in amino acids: CASSFDRVVNEQYF. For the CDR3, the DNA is TGTGCCAGCAGTTTCGACAGGGTAGTGAACGAGCAGTACTTC.

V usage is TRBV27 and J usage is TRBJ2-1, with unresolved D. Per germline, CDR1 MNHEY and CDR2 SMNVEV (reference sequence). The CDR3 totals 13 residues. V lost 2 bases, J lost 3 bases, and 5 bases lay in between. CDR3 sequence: CASSLSIYNEQFF. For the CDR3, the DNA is TGTGCCAGCAGTTTAAGCATCTACAATGAGCAGTTCTTC.

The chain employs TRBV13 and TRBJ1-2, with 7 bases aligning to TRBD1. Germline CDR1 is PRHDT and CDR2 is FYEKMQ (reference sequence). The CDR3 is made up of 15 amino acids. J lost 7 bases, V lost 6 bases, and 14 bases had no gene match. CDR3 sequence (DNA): TGTGCCAGCAGGTTTAGCGGCAGGGGGGATCTTGGCTACACCTTC. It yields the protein CASRFSGRGDLGYTF.

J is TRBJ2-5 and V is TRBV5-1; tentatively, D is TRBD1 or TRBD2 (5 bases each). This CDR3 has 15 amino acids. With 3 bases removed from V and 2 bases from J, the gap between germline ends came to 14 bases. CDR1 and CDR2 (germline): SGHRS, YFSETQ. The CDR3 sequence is CASSSGLGEQETQYF. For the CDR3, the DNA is TGCGCCAGCAGCTCCGGGTTGGGGGAGCAAGAGACCCAGTACTTC. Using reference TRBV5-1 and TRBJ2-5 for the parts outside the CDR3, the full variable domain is KAGVTQTPRYLIKTRGQQVTLSCSPISGHRSVSWYQQTPGQGLQFLFEYFSETQRNKGNFPGRFSGRQFSNSRSEMNVSTLELGDSALYLCASSSGLGEQETQYFGPGTRLLVL.

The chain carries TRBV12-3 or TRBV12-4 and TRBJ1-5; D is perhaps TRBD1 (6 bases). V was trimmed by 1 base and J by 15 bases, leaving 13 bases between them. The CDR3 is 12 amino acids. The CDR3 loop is CASSLGEGTRHF. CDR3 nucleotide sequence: TGTGCCAGCAGTTTAGGCGAGGGGACAAGGCATTTT.

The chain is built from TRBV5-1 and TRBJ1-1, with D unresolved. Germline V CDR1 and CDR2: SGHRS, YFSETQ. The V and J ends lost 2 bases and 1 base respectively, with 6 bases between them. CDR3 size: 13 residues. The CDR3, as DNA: TGCGCCAGCAGCTTCCAATCGAACACTGAAGCTTTCTTT. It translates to CASSFQSNTEAFF.

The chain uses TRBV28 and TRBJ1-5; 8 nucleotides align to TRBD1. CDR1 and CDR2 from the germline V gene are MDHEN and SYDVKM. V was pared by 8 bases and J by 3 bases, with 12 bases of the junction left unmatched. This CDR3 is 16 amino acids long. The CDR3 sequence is CASHRRQGIFNQPQHF. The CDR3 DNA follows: TGTGCCAGCCACCGGAGACAGGGGATTTTCAATCAGCCCCAGCATTTT.

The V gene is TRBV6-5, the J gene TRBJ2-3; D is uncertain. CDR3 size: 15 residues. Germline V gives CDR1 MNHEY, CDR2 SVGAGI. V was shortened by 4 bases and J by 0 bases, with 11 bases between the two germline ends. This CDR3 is CASSFVRPSTDTQYF. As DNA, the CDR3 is TGTGCCAGCAGTTTCGTCAGGCCAAGCACAGATACGCAGTATTTT.

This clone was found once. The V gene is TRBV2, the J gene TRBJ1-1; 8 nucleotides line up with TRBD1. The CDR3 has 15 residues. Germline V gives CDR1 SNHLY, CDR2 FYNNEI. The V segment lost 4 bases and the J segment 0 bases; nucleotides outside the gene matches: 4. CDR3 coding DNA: TGTGCCAGCAGTGCAGACAGGGGTATGAACACTGAAGCTTTCTTT. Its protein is CASSADRGMNTEAFF.

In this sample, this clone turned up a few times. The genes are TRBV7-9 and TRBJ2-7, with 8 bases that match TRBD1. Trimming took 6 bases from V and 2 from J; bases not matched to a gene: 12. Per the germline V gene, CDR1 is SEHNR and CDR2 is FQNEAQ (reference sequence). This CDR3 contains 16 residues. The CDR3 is CASSPRTRTGPYEQYF. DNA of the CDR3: TGTGCCAGCAGTCCCCGGACCCGGACAGGGCCCTACGAGCAGTACTTC.

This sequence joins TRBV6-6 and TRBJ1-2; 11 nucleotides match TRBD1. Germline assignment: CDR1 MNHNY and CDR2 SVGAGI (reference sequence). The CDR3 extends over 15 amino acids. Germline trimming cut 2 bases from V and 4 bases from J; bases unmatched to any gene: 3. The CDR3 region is CASSYQDRGPYGYTF. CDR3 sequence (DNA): TGTGCCAGCAGTTACCAGGACAGGGGGCCCTATGGCTACACCTTC.

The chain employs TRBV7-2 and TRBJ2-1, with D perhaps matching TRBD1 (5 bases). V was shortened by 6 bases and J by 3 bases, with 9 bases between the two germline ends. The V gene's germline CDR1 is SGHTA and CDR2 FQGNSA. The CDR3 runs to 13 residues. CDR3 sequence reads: CASSPDSYNEQFF. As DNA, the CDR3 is TGTGCCAGCAGTCCAGACAGCTACAATGAGCAGTTCTTC.

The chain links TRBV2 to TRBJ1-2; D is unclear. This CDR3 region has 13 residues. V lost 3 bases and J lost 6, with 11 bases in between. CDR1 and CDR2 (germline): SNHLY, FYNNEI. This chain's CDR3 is CASSEEGFNGYTF. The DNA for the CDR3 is TGTGCCAGCAGTGAGGAGGGTTTTAATGGCTACACCTTC.

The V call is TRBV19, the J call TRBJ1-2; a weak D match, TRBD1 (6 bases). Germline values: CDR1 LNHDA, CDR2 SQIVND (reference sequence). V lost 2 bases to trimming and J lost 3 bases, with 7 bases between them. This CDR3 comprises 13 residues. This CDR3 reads CASSISGDYGYTF. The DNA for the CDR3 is TGTGCCAGTAGTATATCAGGGGACTATGGCTACACCTTC. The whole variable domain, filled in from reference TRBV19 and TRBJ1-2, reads DGGITQSPKYLFRKEGQNVTLSCEQNLNHDAMYWYRQDPGQGLRLIYYSQIVNDFQKGDIAEGYSVSREKKESFPLTVTSAQKNPTAFYLCASSISGDYGYTFGSGTRLTVV.

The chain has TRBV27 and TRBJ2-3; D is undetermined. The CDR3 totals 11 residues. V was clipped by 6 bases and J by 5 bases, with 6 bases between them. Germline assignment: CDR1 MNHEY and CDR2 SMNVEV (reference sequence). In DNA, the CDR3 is TGTGCCAGCAGGTGGTTAGATACGCAGTATTTT. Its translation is CASRWLDTQYF.

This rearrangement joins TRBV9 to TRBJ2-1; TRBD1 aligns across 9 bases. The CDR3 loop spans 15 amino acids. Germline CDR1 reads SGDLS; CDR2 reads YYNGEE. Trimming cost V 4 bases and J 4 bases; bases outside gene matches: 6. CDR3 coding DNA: TGTGCCAGCAGCACACCGGGACAGGGATACAATGAGCAGTTCTTC. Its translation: CASSTPGQGYNEQFF.

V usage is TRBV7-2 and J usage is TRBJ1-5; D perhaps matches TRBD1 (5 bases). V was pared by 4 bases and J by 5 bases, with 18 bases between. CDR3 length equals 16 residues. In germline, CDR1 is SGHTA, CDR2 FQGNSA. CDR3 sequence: CASSSQVGGRHQPQHF. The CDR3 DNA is TGTGCCAGCAGCTCCCAGGTGGGGGGTCGGCATCAGCCCCAGCATTTT.

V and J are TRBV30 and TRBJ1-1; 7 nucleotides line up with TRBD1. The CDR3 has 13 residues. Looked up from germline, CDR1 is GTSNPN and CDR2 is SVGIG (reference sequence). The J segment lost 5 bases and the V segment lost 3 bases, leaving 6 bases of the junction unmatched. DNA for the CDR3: TGTGCCTGGAGGGCCAACAGGGGAACTGAAGCTTTCTTT. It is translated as CAWRANRGTEAFF.

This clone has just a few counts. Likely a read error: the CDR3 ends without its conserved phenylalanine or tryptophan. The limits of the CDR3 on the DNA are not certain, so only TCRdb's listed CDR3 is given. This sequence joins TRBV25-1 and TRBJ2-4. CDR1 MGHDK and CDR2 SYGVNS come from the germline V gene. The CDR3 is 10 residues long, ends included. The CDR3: CASSPSDGAC.

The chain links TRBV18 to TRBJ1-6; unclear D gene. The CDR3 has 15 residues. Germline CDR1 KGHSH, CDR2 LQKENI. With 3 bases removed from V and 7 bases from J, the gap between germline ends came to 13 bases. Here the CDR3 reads CASSPNRVPNSPLHF. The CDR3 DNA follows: TGTGCCAGCTCACCGAACCGGGTCCCCAATTCACCCCTCCACTTT.

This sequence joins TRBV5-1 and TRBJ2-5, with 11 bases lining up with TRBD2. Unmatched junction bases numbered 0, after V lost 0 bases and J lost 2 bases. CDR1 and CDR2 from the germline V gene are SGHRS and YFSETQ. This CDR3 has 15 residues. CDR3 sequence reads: CASSLASGGQETQYF. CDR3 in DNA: TGCGCCAGCAGCTTGGCTAGCGGGGGGCAAGAGACCCAGTACTTC. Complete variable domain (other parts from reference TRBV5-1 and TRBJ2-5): KAGVTQTPRYLIKTRGQQVTLSCSPISGHRSVSWYQQTPGQGLQFLFEYFSETQRNKGNFPGRFSGRQFSNSRSEMNVSTLELGDSALYLCASSLASGGQETQYFGPGTRLLVL.

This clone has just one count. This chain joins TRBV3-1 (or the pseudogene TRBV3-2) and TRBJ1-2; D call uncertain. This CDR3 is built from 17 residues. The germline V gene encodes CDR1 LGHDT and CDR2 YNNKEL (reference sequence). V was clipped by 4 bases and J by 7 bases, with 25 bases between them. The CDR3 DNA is TGTGCCAGCAGCCGAGATTCTCGACGGAGCCCCTATTTTGGCTACACCTTC. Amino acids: CASSRDSRRSPYFGYTF.

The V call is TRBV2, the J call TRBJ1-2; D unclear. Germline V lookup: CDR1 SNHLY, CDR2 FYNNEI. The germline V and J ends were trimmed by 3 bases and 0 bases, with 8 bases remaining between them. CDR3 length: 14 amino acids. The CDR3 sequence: CASSESSSNYGYTF. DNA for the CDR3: TGTGCCAGCAGTGAGAGCTCCTCTAACTATGGCTACACCTTC.